The 23 T cell receptor beta chains below come from one sample, sequenced in a study of blood T cell repertoires in COVID-19 (dated by TCRdb to the early 2020s). The library was produced with the immunoSEQ multiplex PCR assay. Drawn from immuneACCESS, this table holds only the in-frame rearrangements with V and J called that TCRdb kept. Clones are partly lost; checked studies trace under half to an unresolved V gene and leave the rest unexplained. The sample table contains around 300,000 clones; only one count was recorded for 89% of them. The ten most abundant clones make up about 9.4% of the sample. Material for sequencing was PBMCs or T cells enriched from blood (not recorded which). These receptors all stem from a woman in her twenties or thirties who had recovered from COVID-19.

This chain joins TRBV19 and TRBJ1-2; D perhaps matches TRBD1 (6 bases). With 4 bases removed from V and 0 bases from J, the gap between germline ends came to 12 bases. The CDR3 totals 15 residues. The germline gives CDR1 LNHDA, CDR2 SQIVND (reference sequence). The chain's CDR3 is CASSTLQGTNYGYTF. The CDR3 nucleotides are TGTGCCAGTAGTACCCTACAGGGAACTAACTATGGCTACACCTTC.

This chain joins TRBV18 and TRBJ2-2; a weak D match, TRBD2 (6 bases). The CDR3 is 15 amino acids. Germline CDR1 KGHSH, CDR2 LQKENI. V was cut by 0 bases and J by 1 base, with 6 bases left in between. The CDR3 DNA reads TGTGCCAGCTCACCACCGGGAGGGAACACCGGGGAGCTGTTTTTT. Translating gives CASSPPGGNTGELFF.

This chain uses TRBV9 with TRBJ2-3; 10 positions match TRBD2. CDR1 and CDR2 (germline): SGDLS, YYNGEE. V lost 4 bases to trimming and J lost 3 bases; unmatched junction nucleotides: 14. The CDR3 is made up of 18 amino acids. The CDR3, as DNA: TGTGCCAGCAGCCATCCGTTTGCTAGCGGGAGTTTAACAGATACGCAGTATTTT. This codes for CASSHPFASGSLTDTQYF.

The gene calls are TRBV25-1 and TRBJ1-1, with D perhaps TRBD1 (5 bases). The CDR3 has 14 amino acids. Per germline, CDR1 MGHDK and CDR2 SYGVNS. The V gene lost 1 base and the J gene lost 5 bases, with 11 bases spanning the gap. The CDR3 loop is CASSELYGGTEAFF. Written as DNA, the CDR3 is TGTGCCAGCAGTGAATTGTATGGGGGGACTGAAGCTTTCTTT.

This clone has only one observation. The V gene is TRBV7-9, the J gene TRBJ1-1; D is unresolved. This CDR3 has 15 residues. The V end lost 5 bases, the J end lost 1 base, and 14 bases lay between the germline ends. Germline assignment: CDR1 SEHNR and CDR2 FQNEAQ (reference sequence). The CDR3, as DNA: TGTGCCAGCAGCAAACTCGGACGGGAGAACACTGAAGCTTTCTTT. Protein product: CASSKLGRENTEAFF.

The chain joins TRBV27 to TRBJ2-5; 10 bases are a match to TRBD1. Germline V lookup: CDR1 MNHEY, CDR2 SMNVEV (reference sequence). The ends lost 5 bases at V and 5 bases at J; junction bases unmatched: 8. The CDR3 extends over 15 amino acids. The CDR3 spells CASSVRDRGWETQYF. The CDR3 bases are TGTGCCAGCAGTGTTAGGGACAGGGGATGGGAGACCCAGTACTTC.

V gene TRBV27 combines with J gene TRBJ2-5, with TRBD2 identical over 7 bases. Losses at the gene ends were 5 bases for V and 2 bases for J; bases not matched to a gene: 14. This CDR3 contains 17 residues. Germline CDR1 MNHEY, CDR2 SMNVEV (reference sequence). For the CDR3, the DNA is TGTGCCAGCAGTCCAAGACCTGGGGACTATTATCAAGAGACCCAGTACTTC. This gives the protein CASSPRPGDYYQETQYF.

The J gene is TRBJ2-7, the V gene TRBV20-1; D ambiguous. The germline gives CDR1 DFQATT, CDR2 SNEGSKA (reference sequence). CDR3 length equals 13 residues. Trimming shortened V by 3 bases and J by 2 bases, and 11 bases separated the two germline ends. The CDR3 reads CSASLTFPYEQYF. As DNA, the CDR3 is TGCAGTGCTAGTCTCACTTTCCCCTACGAGCAGTACTTC.

The V and J genes are TRBV18 and TRBJ2-5; D is possibly TRBD1 (6 bases). Germline-derived CDR1 and CDR2 are KGHSH and LQKENI. V dropped 2 bases and J dropped 5 bases, with 9 bases sitting between them. The CDR3 is 13 residues long. The CDR3 DNA reads as TGTGCCAGCTCACCAATCCAGGGGGAGACCCAGTACTTC. Amino acids: CASSPIQGETQYF.

The chain employs TRBV7-3 and TRBJ2-2, with TRBD1 identical over 9 bases. J was trimmed by 3 bases and V by 3 bases; bases with no gene match: 5. The CDR3 has 16 amino acids. Per the germline V gene, CDR1 is SGHTA and CDR2 is FQGTGA. The CDR3 coding sequence is TGTGCCAGCAGCTTCGGACAGGGGCGTTACACCGGGGAGCTGTTTTTT. Residues: CASSFGQGRYTGELFF. Supplemented by reference TRBV7-3 and TRBJ2-2, the full variable domain reads GAGVSQTPSNKVTEKGKYVELRCDPISGHTALYWYRQSLGQGPEFLIYFQGTGAADDSGLPNDRFFAVRPEGSVSTLKIQRTERGDSAVYLCASSFGQGRYTGELFFGEGSRLTVL.

The chain uses TRBV29-1 and TRBJ1-2; TRBD1 aligns across 8 bases. The CDR3 runs 14 residues. Germline CDR1 reads SQVTM; CDR2 reads ANQGSEA. V gave up 3 bases and J gave up 1 base; unmatched junction bases: 4. CDR3 in DNA: TGCAGCGTTGATGAAACAGGGGGTAACTATGGCTACACCTTC. The encoded protein is CSVDETGGNYGYTF.

The chain uses TRBV25-1 and TRBJ1-4; D gene ambiguous. Germline V gene lookup returns CDR1 MGHDK and CDR2 SYGVNS. Trimming took off 2 bases at V and 8 bases at J, with 18 bases between the two ends. There are 16 residues in the CDR3. CDR3 bases: TGTGCCAGCAGTGAACGCGGCAGACTTCGTGGGGAAAAACTGTTTTTT. This translates into CASSERGRLRGEKLFF. Variable domain in full (rest from reference TRBV25-1 and TRBJ1-4): EADIYQTPRYLVIGTGKKITLECSQTMGHDKMYWYQQDPGMELHLIHYSYGVNSTEKGDLSSESTVSRIRTEHFPLTLESARPSHTSQYLCASSERGRLRGEKLFFGSGTQLSVL.

This chain uses TRBV6-1 with TRBJ1-5, with no clear D. V lost 2 bases to trimming and J lost 8 bases, with 13 bases between them. Germline V CDR1 and CDR2: MNHNS, SASEGT. CDR3 length equals 14 residues. The CDR3 is CASSETYREKPQHF. As DNA, the CDR3 is TGTGCCAGCAGTGAAACCTACCGAGAAAAGCCCCAGCATTTT.

The chain recombines TRBV25-1 with TRBJ1-5, with D uncertain. The germline gives CDR1 MGHDK, CDR2 SYGVNS. The CDR3 is 14 amino acids. V was pared by 2 bases and J by 9 bases, with 14 bases between. The CDR3 region is CASSENHLEGPQHF. Here the CDR3 DNA reads TGTGCCAGCAGTGAAAATCACCTCGAGGGGCCCCAGCATTTT.

The CDR3 loop reads CSASWAGATYNEQFF. DNA of the CDR3: TGCAGTGCTAGTTGGGCGGGAGCGACTTACAATGAGCAGTTCTTC. This chain joins TRBV20-1 and TRBJ2-1; 7 bases are shared with TRBD2. The V gene's germline CDR1 is DFQATT and CDR2 SNEGSKA (reference sequence). The CDR3 is made up of 15 amino acids. Trimming at V came to 3 bases and at J to 4 bases, leaving 9 bases not matched to a gene.

The chain links TRBV6-6 to TRBJ2-7; D possibly corresponds to TRBD2 (6 bases). This CDR3 is built from 12 residues. V was trimmed by 7 bases and J by 0 bases, leaving 7 bases between them. Germline lookup yields CDR1 MNHNY and CDR2 SVGAGI (reference sequence). CDR3 sequence reads: CASTGDSYEQYF. The CDR3 DNA is TGTGCCAGCACGGGAGACTCCTACGAGCAGTACTTC.

V is TRBV2 and J is TRBJ2-7; 9 bases map to TRBD2. The germline CDR1 and CDR2 sequences are SNHLY and FYNNEI. The CDR3 has 15 residues. The ends lost 2 bases at V and 2 bases at J; junction bases unmatched: 4. Here the CDR3 DNA reads TGTGCCAGCAGTGAAACCGTAGCGGGAGCCTACGAGCAGTACTTC. Its translation is CASSETVAGAYEQYF.

This sequence joins TRBV9 and TRBJ2-7, with TRBD1 identical over 7 bases. The junction had 10 bases not matched to a gene; V was cut back by 3 bases and J by 7 bases. CDR1 and CDR2 (germline): SGDLS, YYNGEE. The CDR3 runs to 14 residues. This CDR3 reads CASSAETGTEEQYF. The CDR3 coding sequence is TGTGCCAGCAGCGCCGAGACAGGGACGGAGGAGCAGTACTTC.

This chain links TRBV18 with TRBJ2-1; 11 bases align to TRBD1. V was clipped by 6 bases and J by 8 bases; unmatched bases: 9. This CDR3 comprises 15 residues. Per the germline V gene, CDR1 is KGHSH and CDR2 is LQKENI. CDR3 sequence: CASSPGTGGSDEQFF. The CDR3 coding sequence is TGTGCCAGCTCTCCCGGGACAGGGGGGAGCGATGAGCAGTTCTTC.

This chain joins TRBV7-2 and TRBJ1-5; tentatively, D is TRBD1 (5 bases). This CDR3 is built from 16 residues. The germline gives CDR1 SGHTA, CDR2 FQGNSA. Trimming removed 2 bases from V and 6 bases from J, with 17 bases in between. The CDR3 reads CASSLYYSRQGQPQHF. The CDR3 DNA sequence: TGTGCCAGCAGCTTATATTACAGTCGTCAGGGTCAGCCCCAGCATTTT.

The table lists this clone with a few counts. V is TRBV5-1 and J is TRBJ2-7; a weak D match, TRBD2 (6 bases). V was clipped by 3 bases and J by 6 bases, with 19 bases between them. Germline CDR1 is SGHRS and CDR2 is YFSETQ. This CDR3 comprises 15 residues. The chain's CDR3 is CASSWGDQPRREQYF. CDR3 nucleotides: TGCGCCAGCAGCTGGGGGGACCAGCCACGCCGCGAGCAGTACTTC.

The V call is TRBV6-2 or TRBV6-3, the J call TRBJ2-2; 7 positions agree with TRBD2. The germline CDR1 and CDR2 sequences are MNHEY and SVGEGT. The trim removed 6 bases at V and 0 bases at J, leaving 4 bases unmatched. This CDR3 has 15 amino acids. The CDR3 DNA reads TGTGCCAGCAGCGCGGGAGTTGCGAACACCGGGGAGCTGTTTTTT. Protein product: CASSAGVANTGELFF.

This chain joins TRBV9 and TRBJ2-1, with no clear D. This CDR3 is built from 16 residues. Germline V lookup: CDR1 SGDLS, CDR2 YYNGEE. Trimming cost V 4 bases and J 10 bases, with 24 bases left between them. CDR3 sequence: CASSPSVAELLSEQFF. CDR3 nucleotide sequence: TGTGCCAGCAGCCCTAGTGTGGCAGAGCTCCTATCGGAGCAGTTCTTC.